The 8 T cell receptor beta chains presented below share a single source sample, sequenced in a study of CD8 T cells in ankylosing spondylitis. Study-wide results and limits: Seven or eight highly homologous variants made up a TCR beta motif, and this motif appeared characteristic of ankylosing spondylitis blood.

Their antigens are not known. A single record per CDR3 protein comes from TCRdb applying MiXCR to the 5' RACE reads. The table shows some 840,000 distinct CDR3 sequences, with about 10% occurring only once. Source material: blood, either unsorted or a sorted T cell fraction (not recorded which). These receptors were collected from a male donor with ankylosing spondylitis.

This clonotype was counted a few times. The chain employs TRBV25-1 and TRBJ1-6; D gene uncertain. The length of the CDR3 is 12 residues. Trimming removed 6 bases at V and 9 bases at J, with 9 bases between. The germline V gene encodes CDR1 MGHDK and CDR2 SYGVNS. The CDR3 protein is CASSVLFSPLHF. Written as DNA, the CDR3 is TGTGCCAGCAGCGTTCTGTTTTCACCCCTCCACTTT.

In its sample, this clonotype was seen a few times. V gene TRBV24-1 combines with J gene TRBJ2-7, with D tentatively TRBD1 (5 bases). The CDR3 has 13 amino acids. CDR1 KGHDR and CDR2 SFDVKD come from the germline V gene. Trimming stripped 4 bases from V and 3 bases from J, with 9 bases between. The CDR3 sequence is CATSEGPLYEQYF. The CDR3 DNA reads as TGTGCCACCAGTGAGGGGCCCCTCTACGAGCAGTACTTC.

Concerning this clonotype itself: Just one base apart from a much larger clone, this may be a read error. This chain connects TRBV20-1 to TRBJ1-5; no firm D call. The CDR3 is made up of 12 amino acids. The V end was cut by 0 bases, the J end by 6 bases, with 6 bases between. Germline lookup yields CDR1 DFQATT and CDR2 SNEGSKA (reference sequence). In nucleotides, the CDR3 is TGCAGTGCTAGAGAGGGCAGTCAGCCCCAGCATTTT. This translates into CSAREGSQPQHF.

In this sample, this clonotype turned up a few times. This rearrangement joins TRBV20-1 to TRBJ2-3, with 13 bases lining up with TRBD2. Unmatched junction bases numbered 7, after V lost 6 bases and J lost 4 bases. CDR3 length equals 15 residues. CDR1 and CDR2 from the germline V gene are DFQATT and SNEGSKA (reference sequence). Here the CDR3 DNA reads TGCAGTGCATTACTAGCGGGGGGGAGGCCAGATACGCAGTATTTT. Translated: CSALLAGGRPDTQYF.

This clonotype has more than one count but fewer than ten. The CDR3 sequence is CSAYQGSLGTQYF. In nucleotides, the CDR3 is TGCAGTGCGTATCAGGGGAGTCTCGGGACCCAGTACTTC. The chain couples TRBV20-1 to TRBJ2-5; possibly TRBD1 for D (6 bases). V was clipped by 6 bases and J by 7 bases, with 18 bases between them. There are 13 residues in the CDR3. Germline V gene sequence: CDR1 DFQATT, CDR2 SNEGSKA (reference sequence).

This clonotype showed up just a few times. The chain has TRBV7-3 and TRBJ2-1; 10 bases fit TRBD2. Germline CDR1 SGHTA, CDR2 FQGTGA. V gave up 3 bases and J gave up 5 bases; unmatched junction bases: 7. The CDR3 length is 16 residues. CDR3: CASSLDSGGTNNEQFF. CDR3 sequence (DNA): TGTGCCAGCAGCTTGGATAGCGGGGGGACTAACAATGAGCAGTTCTTC.

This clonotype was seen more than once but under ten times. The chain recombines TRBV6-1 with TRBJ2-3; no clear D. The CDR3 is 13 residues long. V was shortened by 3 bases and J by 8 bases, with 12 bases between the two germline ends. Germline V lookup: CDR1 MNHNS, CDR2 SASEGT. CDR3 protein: CASSDSPFGTQYF. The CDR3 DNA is TGTGCCAGCAGTGATAGCCCTTTTGGTACGCAGTATTTT.

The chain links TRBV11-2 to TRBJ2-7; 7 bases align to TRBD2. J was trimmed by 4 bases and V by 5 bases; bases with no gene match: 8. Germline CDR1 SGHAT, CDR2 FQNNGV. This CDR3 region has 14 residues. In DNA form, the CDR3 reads TGTGCCAGCAGCCCCTATCCTAGCGGATACGAGCAGTACTTC. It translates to CASSPYPSGYEQYF.